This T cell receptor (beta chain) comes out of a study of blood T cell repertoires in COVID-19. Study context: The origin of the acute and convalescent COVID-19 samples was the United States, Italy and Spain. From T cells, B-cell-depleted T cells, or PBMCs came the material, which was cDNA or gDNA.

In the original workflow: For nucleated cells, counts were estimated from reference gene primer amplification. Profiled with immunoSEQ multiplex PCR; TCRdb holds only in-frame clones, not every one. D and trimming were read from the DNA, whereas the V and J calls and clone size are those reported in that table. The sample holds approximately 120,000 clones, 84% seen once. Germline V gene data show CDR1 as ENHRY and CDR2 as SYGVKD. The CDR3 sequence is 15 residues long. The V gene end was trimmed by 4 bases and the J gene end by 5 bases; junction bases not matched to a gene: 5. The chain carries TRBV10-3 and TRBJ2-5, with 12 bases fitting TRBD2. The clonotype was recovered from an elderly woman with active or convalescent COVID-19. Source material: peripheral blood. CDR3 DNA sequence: TGTGCCATCAGTGCGACTAGCGGGAGTTCCGAGACCCAGTACTTC. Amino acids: CAISATSGSSETQYF.